Listed here are 24 T cell receptor beta chains from one sample, sequenced in a study of control samples from healthy donors and cancer patients. Method: immunoSEQ multiplex PCR; TCRdb's copy keeps in-frame clones and lacks some. Among around 19,000 clones listed, around 80% were seen once. What was sequenced was PBMCs. Every receptor here comes from a man older than 75 with head and neck cancer.

This rearrangement joins TRBV19 to TRBJ2-1; perhaps TRBD2 as D (5 bases). The CDR3 is made up of 13 amino acids. The germline V gene has CDR1 LNHDA and CDR2 SQIVND (reference sequence). V lost 4 bases and J 2 bases, leaving 6 bases between the germline ends. In DNA, the CDR3 is TGTGCCAGTAGTAACGGGGCCTACAATGAGCAGTTCTTC. This encodes CASSNGAYNEQFF.

This rearrangement joins TRBV14 to TRBJ2-5; a weak D match, TRBD2 (5 bases). This CDR3 region has 13 residues. Trimming stripped 0 bases from V and 4 bases from J, with 6 bases between. Germline assignment: CDR1 SGHDN and CDR2 FVKESK. The CDR3 nucleotides read TGTGCCAGCAGCCAAGATCGGGGAGAGACCCAGTACTTC. Protein: CASSQDRGETQYF.

The rearrangement uses TRBV14 and TRBJ2-1; D is undetermined. Germline V gene data show CDR1 as SGHDN and CDR2 as FVKESK. V gave up 1 base and J gave up 4 bases, with 2 bases separating them. The CDR3 covers 12 residues. The DNA of the CDR3 is TGTGCCAGCAGCCAAGGTTACAATGAGCAGTTCTTC. Amino acid sequence: CASSQGYNEQFF. The variable domain in full, with the rest retrieved from reference TRBV14 and TRBJ2-1, is EAGVTQFPSHSVIEKGQTVTLRCDPISGHDNLYWYRRVMGKEIKFLLHFVKESKQDESGMPNNRFLAERTGGTYSTLKVQPAELEDSGVYFCASSQGYNEQFFGPGTRLTVL.

There are a few counts of this clone. The chain joins TRBV5-4 to TRBJ1-6; D remains unclear. The CDR3 length is 16 residues. Trimming took 0 bases from V and 0 from J, leaving 7 bases between them. Germline V gene sequence: CDR1 SGHNT, CDR2 YYREEE (reference sequence). CDR3 coding DNA: TGTGCCAGCAGCTTGGACGGAGGCTCCTATAATTCACCCCTCCACTTT. It encodes CASSLDGGSYNSPLHF.

The chain joins TRBV5-1 to TRBJ2-7; D might be TRBD2 (6 bases). Trimming pared 3 bases from V and 1 base from J, leaving 11 bases between. This CDR3 has 14 residues. Germline assignment: CDR1 SGHRS and CDR2 YFSETQ. The CDR3 loop is CASSSAGLSYEQYF. CDR3 DNA: TGCGCCAGCAGCTCGGCGGGGTTATCCTACGAGCAGTACTTC.

This clone was observed once. This chain links TRBV24-1 with TRBJ1-1; tentative D call: TRBD1 (6 bases). Trimming stripped 2 bases from V and 2 bases from J, with 11 bases between. The CDR3 runs 15 residues. Germline lookup yields CDR1 KGHDR and CDR2 SFDVKD. CDR3 in DNA: TGTGCCACCAGTGATTCCCGGGGGGCCAACACTGAAGCTTTCTTT. Its translation is CATSDSRGANTEAFF.

The genes are TRBV2 and TRBJ2-5; possibly TRBD1 for D (5 bases). Germline values: CDR1 SNHLY, CDR2 FYNNEI. The CDR3 contains 14 residues. V was trimmed by 8 bases and J by 5 bases, leaving 18 bases between them. The CDR3 spells CASGLIGAVETQYF. The CDR3 nucleotides are TGTGCCAGCGGCCTCATTGGGGCGGTGGAGACCCAGTACTTC. The full variable domain, its missing parts supplied by reference TRBV2 and TRBJ2-5, is EPEVTQTPSHQVTQMGQEVILRCVPISNHLYFYWYRQILGQKVEFLVSFYNNEISEKSEIFDDQFSVERPDGSNFTLKIRSTKLEDSAMYFCASGLIGAVETQYFGPGTRLLVL.

The chain uses TRBV10-3 and TRBJ2-1, with TRBD1 identical over 7 bases. The CDR3 loop spans 13 amino acids. Germline CDR1 reads ENHRY; CDR2 reads SYGVKD. J was trimmed by 0 bases and V by 9 bases; bases with no gene match: 2. CDR3 sequence: CAIGDSSYNEQFF. DNA for the CDR3: TGTGCCATTGGGGACAGCTCCTACAATGAGCAGTTCTTC.

The chain has TRBV2 and TRBJ2-5, with 10 bases fitting TRBD2. Germline CDR1 SNHLY, CDR2 FYNNEI. CDR3 size: 16 residues. The junction had 9 bases not matched to a gene; V was cut back by 6 bases and J by 2 bases. The CDR3 region is CASSEIGLAEQETQYF. DNA for the CDR3: TGTGCCAGCAGCGAAATCGGACTAGCGGAACAAGAGACCCAGTACTTC.

The J gene is TRBJ1-5, the V gene TRBV6-6; TRBD1 matches 10 bases. Germline values: CDR1 MNHNY, CDR2 SVGAGI (reference sequence). CDR3 size: 15 residues. The J segment lost 4 bases and the V segment lost 6 bases, leaving 6 bases of the junction unmatched. The CDR3 loop reads CASRRQGALNQPQHF. CDR3 bases: TGTGCCAGCAGGAGACAGGGGGCGCTTAATCAGCCCCAGCATTTT.

The CDR3 DNA sequence: TGTGCCACCAGTGCGGACAGGAGCACAGATACGCAGTATTTT. Protein: CATSADRSTDTQYF. The chain carries TRBV24-1 and TRBJ2-3; 7 bases are shared with TRBD1. V gave up 5 bases and J gave up 0 bases; unmatched junction bases: 1. Germline CDR1 and CDR2: KGHDR and SFDVKD. The CDR3 contains 14 residues.

J is TRBJ2-7 and V is TRBV11-2, with D unresolved. This CDR3 region has 11 residues. The V end was cut by 6 bases, the J end by 13 bases, with 16 bases between. CDR1 and CDR2 from the germline V gene are SGHAT and FQNNGV. CDR3 nucleotides: TGTGCCAGCAGTCATCACAAGCCTATATACTTC. The encoded protein is CASSHHKPIYF.

This chain uses TRBV18 with TRBJ2-2, with D uncertain. CDR1 is KGHSH, CDR2 LQKENI, per germline. This CDR3 has 15 amino acids. Trimming left V 0 bases short and J 0 bases short, with 5 bases between. CDR3 sequence reads: CASSPPAPNTGELFF. Here the CDR3 DNA reads TGTGCCAGCTCACCACCGGCCCCGAACACCGGGGAGCTGTTTTTT. The full variable domain, its missing parts supplied by reference TRBV18 and TRBJ2-2, is NAGVMQNPRHLVRRRGQEARLRCSPMKGHSHVYWYRQLPEEGLKFMVYLQKENIIDESGMPKERFSAEFPKEGPSILRIQQVVRGDSAAYFCASSPPAPNTGELFFGEGSRLTVL.

The chain links TRBV19 to TRBJ1-4; D may be TRBD1 (5 bases). The V and J ends lost 7 bases and 7 bases respectively, with 19 bases between them. The germline CDR1 and CDR2 sequences are LNHDA and SQIVND (reference sequence). This CDR3 region has 15 residues. The CDR3 bases are TGTGCCAGTACCCAAACACAGGTTCGCGGTGAAAAACTGTTTTTT. It specifies CASTQTQVRGEKLFF.

This CDR3 is CASSSGQGDGETQYF. DNA of the CDR3: TGTGCCAGCAGCTCGGGACAGGGGGATGGAGAGACCCAGTACTTC. The rearrangement uses TRBV11-1 and TRBJ2-5, with 11 bases fitting TRBD1. Looked up from germline, CDR1 is SGHAT and CDR2 is FQDESV (reference sequence). CDR3 length: 15 residues. The junction had 5 bases not matched to a gene; V was cut back by 4 bases and J by 4 bases.

V gene TRBV6-4 combines with J gene TRBJ2-7, with D possibly being TRBD1 (5 bases). CDR1 MRHNA and CDR2 SNTAGT come from the germline V gene. Trimming shortened V by 6 bases and J by 0 bases, and 15 bases separated the two germline ends. The CDR3 is 15 residues long. The CDR3 DNA follows: TGTGCCAGCAGGACAGCCTATTGGGGCTCCTACGAGCAGTACTTC. This translates into CASRTAYWGSYEQYF.

This clone was seen once. The chain is built from TRBV18 and TRBJ1-1, with 12 bases lining up with TRBD1. Per germline, CDR1 KGHSH and CDR2 LQKENI. The CDR3 is 15 residues long. After removal of 5 bases from V and 2 bases from J, the junction contained 3 bases not matched to a gene. In DNA, the CDR3 is TGTGCCAGCTCATATGGGACAGGGGGCAACACTGAAGCTTTCTTT. Residues: CASSYGTGGNTEAFF.

The V and J genes are TRBV9 and TRBJ1-1; D gene unclear. The CDR3 spans 14 residues. CDR1 and CDR2 (germline): SGDLS, YYNGEE. V was pared by 0 bases and J by 0 bases, with 6 bases between. The CDR3 protein is CASSVGAMNTEAFF. CDR3 in DNA: TGTGCCAGCAGCGTAGGGGCCATGAACACTGAAGCTTTCTTT.

The J gene is TRBJ2-3, the V gene TRBV6-1; TRBD2 might be the D (6 bases). This CDR3 contains 16 residues. Trimming removed 1 base at V and 3 bases at J, with 14 bases between. Germline assignment: CDR1 MNHNS and CDR2 SASEGT. DNA of the CDR3: TGTGCCAGCAGTGAAGAGGGACTTGTGCCTACAGATACGCAGTATTTT. This translates into CASSEEGLVPTDTQYF.

The chain combines TRBV7-2 with TRBJ2-7, with 8 bases identical to TRBD1. Germline assignment: CDR1 SGHTA and CDR2 FQGNSA. The CDR3 has 15 amino acids. Losses at the gene ends were 4 bases for V and 2 bases for J; bases not matched to a gene: 7. The CDR3 reads CASSSQGATTYEQYF. The CDR3 bases are TGTGCCAGCAGCTCCCAGGGGGCGACGACCTACGAGCAGTACTTC. The variable domain in full, completed from reference TRBV7-2 and TRBJ2-7, reads GAGVSQSPSNKVTEKGKDVELRCDPISGHTALYWYRQSLGQGLEFLIYFQGNSAPDKSGLPSDRFSAERTGGSVSTLTIQRTQQEDSAVYLCASSSQGATTYEQYFGPGTRLTVT.

The rearrangement links TRBV7-9 to TRBJ2-1, with 10 bases identical to TRBD2. After removal of 5 bases from V and 2 bases from J, the junction contained 6 bases not matched to a gene. The germline CDR1 and CDR2 sequences are SEHNR and FQNEAQ (reference sequence). CDR3 size: 16 residues. The CDR3 spells CASSLIAGGPYNEQFF. CDR3 DNA: TGTGCCAGCAGCCTTATAGCGGGGGGCCCCTACAATGAGCAGTTCTTC. Full variable domain (outside the CDR3, taken from reference TRBV7-9 and TRBJ2-1): DTGVSQNPRHKITKRGQNVTFRCDPISEHNRLYWYRQTLGQGPEFLTYFQNEAQLEKSRLLSDRFSAERPKGSFSTLEIQRTEQGDSAMYLCASSLIAGGPYNEQFFGPGTRLTVL.

The chain links TRBV6-5 to TRBJ1-2; D is unclear. The V gene's germline CDR1 is MNHEY and CDR2 SVGAGI. V shed 5 bases and J shed 0 bases, with 7 bases lying between them. This CDR3 region has 13 residues. CDR3 nucleotide sequence: TGTGCCAGCAGTCGAACATCTAACTATGGCTACACCTTC. It yields the protein CASSRTSNYGYTF.

This chain connects TRBV18 to TRBJ2-5, with D tentatively TRBD1 (6 bases). From germline, CDR1 is KGHSH and CDR2 LQKENI. The length of the CDR3 is 16 residues. V dropped 5 bases and J dropped 2 bases, with 18 bases sitting between them. CDR3 bases: TGTGCCAGCTCAGGACCGGGACATCCTCCGCAAGAGACCCAGTACTTC. This encodes CASSGPGHPPQETQYF. Using reference TRBV18 and TRBJ2-5 for the parts outside the CDR3, the full variable domain is NAGVMQNPRHLVRRRGQEARLRCSPMKGHSHVYWYRQLPEEGLKFMVYLQKENIIDESGMPKERFSAEFPKEGPSILRIQQVVRGDSAAYFCASSGPGHPPQETQYFGPGTRLLVL.

J is TRBJ2-1 and V is TRBV4-2, with D possibly called TRBD1 or TRBD2 (6 bases each). CDR3 length: 17 residues. Germline CDR1 reads LGHNA; CDR2 reads YNFKEQ. V lost 0 bases and J lost 0, with 12 bases in between. CDR3 in DNA: TGTGCCAGCAGCCAAGAAGGCGGGACAAGCTCCTACAATGAGCAGTTCTTC. It encodes CASSQEGGTSSYNEQFF.